A selection of T cell receptor beta chains follows, all from one sample in a study of blood T cell repertoires in COVID-19. Sequencing used immunoSEQ multiplex PCR; TCRdb keeps in-frame clones, though not all of them. Of about 170,000 clones in the sample, roughly nine tenths are singletons; the top ten hold about 10%. Sequencing was carried out using peripheral blood. The receptors were gathered from a woman aged 60-75 years with COVID-19, enrolled during active disease. Both conserved end residues are part of each CDR3. The D gene is left open where the match is weak. For some rows the clone size is stated as once, few or many, or as a class when expanded; others skip it.

j_gene: TRBJ1-2
v_gene: TRBV30
d_gene: .
abundance: .
CDR3nt: TGTGCCTGGAGTGGGGGGGATAACTCCTGGGGCTATGGCTACACCTTC
CDR3aa: CAWSGGDNSWGYGYTF

j_gene: TRBJ2-7
v_gene: TRBV9
d_gene: .
abundance: .
CDR3nt: TGTGCCAGCAGCGTATCTCCAGGGTGGGAGCAGTACTTC
CDR3aa: CASSVSPGWEQYF

j_gene: TRBJ1-2
v_gene: TRBV18
d_gene: TRBD1
abundance: once
CDR3nt: TGTGCCAGCTCATCTCAGACAGGGTGGGACACCTTC
CDR3aa: CASSSQTGWDTF

j_gene: TRBJ1-5
v_gene: TRBV6-5
d_gene: TRBD1
abundance: .
CDR3nt: TGTGCCGGCAGTTGGACAGGGGGTAATCAGCCCCAGCATTTT
CDR3aa: CAGSWTGGNQPQHF

j_gene: TRBJ2-3
v_gene: TRBV6-2/TRBV6-3
d_gene: TRBD2
abundance: .
CDR3nt: TGTGCCAGCAGTTACCCCGGACTAGGAGCTTTT
CDR3aa: CASSYPGLGAF

j_gene: TRBJ1-3
v_gene: TRBV10-3
d_gene: .
abundance: .
CDR3nt: TGTGCCATCAGTATTTTCGGGACAACCTCTGGAAACACCATATATTTT
CDR3aa: CAISIFGTTSGNTIYF

j_gene: TRBJ1-3
v_gene: TRBV29-1
d_gene: .
abundance: .
CDR3nt: TGCAGCGTGGCCCCCGGCGGTGGATCTGGAAACACCATATATTTT
CDR3aa: CSVAPGGGSGNTIYF

j_gene: TRBJ2-1
v_gene: TRBV2
d_gene: .
abundance: .
CDR3nt: TGTGCCAGCAGTGTCATCAATGAGCAGTTCTTC
CDR3aa: CASSVINEQFF

j_gene: TRBJ1-1
v_gene: TRBV9
d_gene: .
abundance: .
CDR3nt: TGTGCCAGCAGCGTAGCACACAGAGGGGAGGGAGGCACTGAAGCTTTCTTT
CDR3aa: CASSVAHRGEGGTEAFF

j_gene: TRBJ2-7
v_gene: TRBV7-9
d_gene: .
abundance: .
CDR3nt: TGTGCCAGCAGCTTATATCAAGGGGAACGGGGGAACTTC
CDR3aa: CASSLYQGERGNF

j_gene: TRBJ2-1
v_gene: TRBV24-1
d_gene: TRBD2
abundance: .
CDR3nt: TGTGCCACCAGTGATTTGCGGACCCCAGCGGGAGCGGACAATGAGCAGTTCTTC
CDR3aa: CATSDLRTPAGADNEQFF

j_gene: TRBJ1-5
v_gene: TRBV27
d_gene: TRBD1
abundance: once
CDR3nt: TGTGCCAGCAGAACAGGGGATCAGCCCCAGCATTTT
CDR3aa: CASRTGDQPQHF